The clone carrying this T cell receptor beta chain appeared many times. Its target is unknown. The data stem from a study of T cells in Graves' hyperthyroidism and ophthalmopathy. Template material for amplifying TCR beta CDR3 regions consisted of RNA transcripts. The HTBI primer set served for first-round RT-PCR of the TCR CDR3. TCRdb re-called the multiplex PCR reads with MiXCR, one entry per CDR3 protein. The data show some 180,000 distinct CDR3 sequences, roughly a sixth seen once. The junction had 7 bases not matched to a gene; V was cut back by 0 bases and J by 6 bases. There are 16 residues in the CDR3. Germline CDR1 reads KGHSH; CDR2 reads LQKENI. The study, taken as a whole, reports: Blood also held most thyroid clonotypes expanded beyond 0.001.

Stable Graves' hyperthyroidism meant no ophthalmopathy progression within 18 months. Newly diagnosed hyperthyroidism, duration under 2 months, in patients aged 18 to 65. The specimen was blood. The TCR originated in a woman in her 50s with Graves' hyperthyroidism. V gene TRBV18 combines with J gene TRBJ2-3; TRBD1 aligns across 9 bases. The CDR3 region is CASSPPVTGGGDTQYF. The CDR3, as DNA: TGTGCCAGCTCACCACCGGTGACAGGGGGTGGCGATACGCAGTATTTT.